This T cell receptor (beta chain) was sequenced in a study of shared clonotypes between healthy human individuals. Every immunoSEQ plate was one replicate of a subset's evenly spread DNA. The method was immunoSEQ multiplex PCR; TCRdb's version includes in-frame clones alone and lacks a portion of them. This table holds 70,000 to 95,000 clones, about 63% found once. The CDR3 loop spans 16 amino acids. Germline V lookup: CDR1 KGHSH, CDR2 LQKENI. V lost 2 bases to trimming and J lost 2 bases, with 16 bases between them. The V and J genes are TRBV18 and TRBJ2-7, with D tentatively TRBD1 (5 bases). The receptor comes from a man aged 30 to 39 in good health. The sequenced material came from memory CD8+ T cells sorted from blood. Subset of the sample: CD45RO+ cells pooled with CCR7-negative TemRA cells. DNA for the CDR3: TGTGCCAGCTCACCAGGGGCAGGGCGTCTACCCTACGAGCAGTACTTC. Translating gives CASSPGAGRLPYEQYF.